This TCR beta chain was documented in a study of blood T cell repertoires in COVID-19. Study information: There were acute and convalescent COVID-19 samples, and they came from the United States, Italy and Spain.

Data came from immunoSEQ multiplex PCR; TCRdb stores just in-frame clones and leaves some out. The sample holds 60,000 or so clones, approximately 86% seen once. The TCR was taken from a human donor with acute or convalescent COVID-19. The donor label of this sample is uncertain. Sequenced material: peripheral blood.

This CDR3 is CATSDPTSGGGETQYF. In DNA, the CDR3 is TGTGCCACCAGTGACCCAACTAGCGGGGGTGGTGAGACCCAGTACTTC. The genes are TRBV24-1 and TRBJ2-5, with 11 bases that match TRBD2. Germline loops: CDR1 KGHDR, CDR2 SFDVKD. V shed 4 bases and J 5 bases; nucleotides not matched to a gene: 8. There are 16 residues in the CDR3.